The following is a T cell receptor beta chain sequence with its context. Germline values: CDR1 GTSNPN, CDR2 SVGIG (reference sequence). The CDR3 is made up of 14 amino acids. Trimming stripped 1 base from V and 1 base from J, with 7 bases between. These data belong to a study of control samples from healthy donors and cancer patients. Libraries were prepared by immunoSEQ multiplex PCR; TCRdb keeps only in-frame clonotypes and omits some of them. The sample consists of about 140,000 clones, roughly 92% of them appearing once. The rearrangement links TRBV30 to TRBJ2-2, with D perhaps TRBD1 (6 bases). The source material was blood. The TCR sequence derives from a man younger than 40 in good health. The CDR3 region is CAWSGTVNTGELFF. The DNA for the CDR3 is TGTGCCTGGAGTGGGACAGTGAACACCGGGGAGCTGTTTTTT.